This T cell receptor (beta chain) comes out of a study of blood T cell repertoires in COVID-19. About the research overall: Spain, Italy and the United States supplied samples that represented acute and convalescent COVID-19. The cDNA or gDNA used as material had been derived from T cells, B-cell-depleted T cells, or PBMCs.

Per the authors' pipeline: Amplified reference gene primers provided the basis for estimating nucleated cell counts. Only in-frame clones appear in the TCRdb table, and some are missing; sequencing was by immunoSEQ multiplex PCR. D and trimming come from the DNA, and the V and J calls and clone size come from that table. The table lists some 300,000 clones, approximately 86% of them singletons. Germline CDR1 reads LNHDA; CDR2 reads SQIVND (reference sequence). The length of the CDR3 is 17 residues. With 2 bases clipped from V and 4 bases from J, the junction kept 11 bases outside the gene matches. The source is a man in his late teens or twenties with active or convalescent COVID-19. The genes are TRBV19 and TRBJ2-7; 10 positions agree with TRBD2. The sequenced sample was peripheral blood. This CDR3 is CASSITLGTSAQYEQYF. The CDR3 DNA follows: TGTGCCAGTAGTATAACTCTCGGGACTAGCGCGCAATACGAGCAGTACTTC. Based on the CDR3 plus reference TRBV19 and TRBJ2-7, the full variable domain is DGGITQSPKYLFRKEGQNVTLSCEQNLNHDAMYWYRQDPGQGLRLIYYSQIVNDFQKGDIAEGYSVSREKKESFPLTVTSAQKNPTAFYLCASSITLGTSAQYEQYFGPGTRLTVT.